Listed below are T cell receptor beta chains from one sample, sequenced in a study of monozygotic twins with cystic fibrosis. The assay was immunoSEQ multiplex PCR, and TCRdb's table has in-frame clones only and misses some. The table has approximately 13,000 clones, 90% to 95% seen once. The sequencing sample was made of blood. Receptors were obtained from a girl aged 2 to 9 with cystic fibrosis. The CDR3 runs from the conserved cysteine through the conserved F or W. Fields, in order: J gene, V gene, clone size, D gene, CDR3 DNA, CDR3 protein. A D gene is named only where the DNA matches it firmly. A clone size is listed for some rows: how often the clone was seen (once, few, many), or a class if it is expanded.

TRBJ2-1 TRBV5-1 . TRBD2 TGCGCCAGCAGCTCAGGACTAGTGCTCAATGAGCAGTTCTTC CASSSGLVLNEQFF
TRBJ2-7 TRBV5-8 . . TGTGCCAGCAACCTCCCGGCAGGACCCTACGAGCAGTACTTC CASNLPAGPYEQYF
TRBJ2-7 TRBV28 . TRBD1 TGTGCCAGCAGTTTGGGGACAGGGGCCCACGAGCAGTACTTC CASSLGTGAHEQYF
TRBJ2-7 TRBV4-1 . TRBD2 TGCGCCAGCAGCCAGGCTAGCGGGAGGGTCCCCTACGAGCAGTACTTC CASSQASGRVPYEQYF
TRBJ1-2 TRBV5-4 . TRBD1 TGTGCCAGCAGCTTGGACAGGGGGAACTATGGCTACACCTTC CASSLDRGNYGYTF
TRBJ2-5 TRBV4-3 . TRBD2 TGCGCCAGCAGCCGTGAATTCGGACTAGCGGGAGAGACCCAGTACTTC CASSREFGLAGETQYF
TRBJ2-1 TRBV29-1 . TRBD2 TGCAGCGTCCCCAAGGTAGCGGGGTACTACAATGAGCAGTTCTTC CSVPKVAGYYNEQFF
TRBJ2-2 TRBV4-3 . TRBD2 TGCGCCAGCACGGAGGGCGGGAGAGGGACCGGGGAGCTGTTTTTT CASTEGGRGTGELFF
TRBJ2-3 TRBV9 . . TGTGCCAGCTCCAAGGAGGGCAGGGGAGGAGATACGCAGTATTTT CASSKEGRGGDTQYF
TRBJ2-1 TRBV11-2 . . TGTGCCAGCAGCTTTAGGGATACTATGTTCTTC CASSFRDTMFF
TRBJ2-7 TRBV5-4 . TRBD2 TGTGCCAGCAGCTTGGGGGCCGGGACTAGATCACCCTACGAGCAGTACTTC CASSLGAGTRSPYEQYF
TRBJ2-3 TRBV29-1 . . TGCAGCGTTGAAGATCTGGGAAGCGTCACAGATACGCAGTATTTT CSVEDLGSVTDTQYF
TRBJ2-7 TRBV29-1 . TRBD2 TGCAGCGTTGTGCGGGAGCCCACCTACGAGCAGTACTTC CSVVREPTYEQYF
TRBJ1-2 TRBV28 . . TGTGCCAGCAGTTTACACCAGAACCCATATGGCTACACCTTC CASSLHQNPYGYTF
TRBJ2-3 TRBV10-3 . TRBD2 TGTGCCATAAAACAGGGTACGGGACTAGCCTCAGATACGCAGTATTTT CAIKQGTGLASDTQYF
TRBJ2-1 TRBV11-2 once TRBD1 TGTGCCAGCACAGGACAGGGGGCGGATAATGAGCAGTTCTTC CASTGQGADNEQFF
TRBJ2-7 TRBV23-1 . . TGCGCCAGCAGTCAACGCCGGACTGCGCTCTACGAGCAGTACTTC CASSQRRTALYEQYF
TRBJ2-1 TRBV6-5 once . TGTGCCAGCAGTTACTCGGACAGCTCCTACAATGAGCAGTTCTTC CASSYSDSSYNEQFF
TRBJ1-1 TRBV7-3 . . TGTGCCAGCAGCTTAAGCCCAGGGGTGAATACTGAAGCTTTCTTT CASSLSPGVNTEAFF
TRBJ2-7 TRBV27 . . TGTGCCAGCAGTTTTATGGGAGGCTACGAGCAGTACTTC CASSFMGGYEQYF
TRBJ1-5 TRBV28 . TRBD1 TGTGCCAGCAGCTGGACGGGACAGACTTATCAGCCCCAGCATTTT CASSWTGQTYQPQHF
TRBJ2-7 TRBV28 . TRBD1 TGTGCCAGCAGATGGGACAGATTCTACGAGCAGTACTTC CASRWDRFYEQYF
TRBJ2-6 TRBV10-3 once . TGTGCCATCAGCTCTACCTCTGGGGCCAACGTCCTGACTTTC CAISSTSGANVLTF
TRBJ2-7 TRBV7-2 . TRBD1 TGTGCCAGCAGCGACTACCTCACAGGGGGGCTTAACGAGCAGTACTTC CASSDYLTGGLNEQYF
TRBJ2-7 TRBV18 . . TGTGCCAGCTCACCAGACCACGAGCAGTACTTC CASSPDHEQYF
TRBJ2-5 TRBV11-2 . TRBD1 TGTGCCAGCAGCTATAGGACAGGGGCCGAGACCCAGTACTTC CASSYRTGAETQYF
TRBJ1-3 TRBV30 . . TGTGCCTGGAGTGTCCTGGGGGGGGCTGGAAACACCATATATTTT CAWSVLGGAGNTIYF
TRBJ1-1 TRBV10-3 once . TGTGCCATCAGTGGGATTGGGGTAGCGAACACTGAAGCTTTCTTT CAISGIGVANTEAFF
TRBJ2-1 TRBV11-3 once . TGTGCCAGCAGGGGAGCGGGCGATGAGCAGTTCTTC CASRGAGDEQFF
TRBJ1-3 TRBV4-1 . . TGCGCCAGCAGCCAAGGACAGCGTGGAAACACCATATATTTT CASSQGQRGNTIYF
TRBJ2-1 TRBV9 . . TGTGCCAGCAGCCGGGTTTACAATGAGCAGTTCTTC CASSRVYNEQFF
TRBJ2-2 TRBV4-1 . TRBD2 TGCGCCAGCAGCCAACATCGACTAGCCCTCGCGAACACCGGGGAGCTGTTTTTT CASSQHRLALANTGELFF
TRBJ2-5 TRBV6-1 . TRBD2 TGTGCCAGCAGTGAGGCACGACTAGCGGGAGTTTGGGAGACCCAGTACTTC CASSEARLAGVWETQYF
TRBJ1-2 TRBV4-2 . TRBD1 TGTGCCAGCAGCCACAGGGGGACCTCTGGCTACACCTTC CASSHRGTSGYTF
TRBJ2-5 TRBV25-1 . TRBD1 TGTGCCAGCAGTGAATGGGCAGGGGGCACGGAGACCCAGTACTTC CASSEWAGGTETQYF
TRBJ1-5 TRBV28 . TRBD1 TGTGCCAGTCGTTTCCTATCTCGAACAGGGGGCGCGGGTCAGCCCCAGCATTTT CASRFLSRTGGAGQPQHF
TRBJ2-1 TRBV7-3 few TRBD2 TGTGCCAGCAGCTTTAGGGGACTAGCGGATTACAATGAGCAGTTCTTC CASSFRGLADYNEQFF
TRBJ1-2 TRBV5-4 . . TGTGCCAGCAGCTCTCCCCCCCGTCGCGGGGACTATGGCTACACCTTC CASSSPPRRGDYGYTF
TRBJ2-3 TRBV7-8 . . TGTGCCAGCAGCTGGTTCGACGGAGATACGCAGTATTTT CASSWFDGDTQYF
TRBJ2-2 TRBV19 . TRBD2 TGTGCCAGTAGTAGGACTAGCGGGGGTTACACCGGGGAGCTGTTTTTT CASSRTSGGYTGELFF
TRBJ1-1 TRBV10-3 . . TGTGCCATCAGTGATCGTCAGCAAAACACTGAAGCTTTCTTT CAISDRQQNTEAFF
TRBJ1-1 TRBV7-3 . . TGTGCCAGCAGCTTGGGGTATAACACTGAAGCTTTCTTT CASSLGYNTEAFF
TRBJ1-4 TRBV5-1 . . TGCGCCAGCAGCTTGGGCAGGGACCCCCTCCTAGAAAAACTGTTTTTT CASSLGRDPLLEKLFF
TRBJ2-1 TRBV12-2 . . TGTGCAAGTCGCTTATGCCCCGGGAGCTCCTACAATGAGCAGTTCTTC CASRLCPGSSYNEQFF
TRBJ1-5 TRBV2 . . TGTGCCAGCAGTGACCCGGACGGGTATAGCAATCAGCCCCAGCATTTT CASSDPDGYSNQPQHF
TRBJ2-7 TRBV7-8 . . TGTGCCAGCAGCCTCTCTAGGTCCTACGAGCAGTACTTC CASSLSRSYEQYF
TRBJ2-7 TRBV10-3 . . TGTGCCATCAGTGAGTCAACCCGAAAACTCGAGCAGTACTTC CAISESTRKLEQYF
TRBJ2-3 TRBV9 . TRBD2 TGTGCCAGCAGCTCCAGCGGGAGGGGGGCAGATACGCAGTATTTT CASSSSGRGADTQYF
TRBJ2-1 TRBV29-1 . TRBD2 TGCAGCGTTGACGAGCGGGATAGGCCCGGGGAGCAGTTCTTC CSVDERDRPGEQFF
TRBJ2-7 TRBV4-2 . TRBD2 TGTGCCAGCAGCCCAATAGGACTAGATTCAGCCTACGAGCAGTACTTC CASSPIGLDSAYEQYF
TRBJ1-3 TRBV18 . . TGTGCCAGCTCACAAGACTTGGACAGCTCTGGAAACACCATATATTTT CASSQDLDSSGNTIYF
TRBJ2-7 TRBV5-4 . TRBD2 TGTGCCAGCAGCACGGGGACTAGCGGGATCTCCTACGAGCAGTACTTC CASSTGTSGISYEQYF
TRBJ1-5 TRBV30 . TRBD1 TGTGCCTGGAGTGTACAACGACAGGGGCGAAGCAATCAGCCCCAGCATTTT CAWSVQRQGRSNQPQHF
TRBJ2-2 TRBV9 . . TGTGCCAGCAGCCGGGACCTCACCGGGGAGCTGTTTTTT CASSRDLTGELFF
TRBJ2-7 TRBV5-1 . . TGCGCCAGCAATGGGGCAGGGACATACGAGCAGTACTTC CASNGAGTYEQYF